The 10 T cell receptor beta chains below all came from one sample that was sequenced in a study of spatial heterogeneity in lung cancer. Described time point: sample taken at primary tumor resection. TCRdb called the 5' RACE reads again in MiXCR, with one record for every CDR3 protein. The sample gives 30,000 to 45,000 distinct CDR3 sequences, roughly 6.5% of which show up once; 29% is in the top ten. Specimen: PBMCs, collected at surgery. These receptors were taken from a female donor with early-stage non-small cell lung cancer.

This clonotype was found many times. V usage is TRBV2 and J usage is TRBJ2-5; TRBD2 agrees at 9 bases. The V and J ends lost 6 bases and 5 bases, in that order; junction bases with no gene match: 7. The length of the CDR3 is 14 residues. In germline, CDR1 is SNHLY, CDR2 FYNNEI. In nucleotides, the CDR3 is TGTGCCAGCAGAGATCGCGGGGGGGCTGAGACCCAGTACTTC. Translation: CASRDRGGAETQYF.

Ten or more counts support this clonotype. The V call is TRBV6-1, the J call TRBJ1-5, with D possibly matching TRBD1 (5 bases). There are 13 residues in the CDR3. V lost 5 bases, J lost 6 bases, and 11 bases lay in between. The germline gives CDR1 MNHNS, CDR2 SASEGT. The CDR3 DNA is TGTGCCAGCAGTTCCAGGGAGGGTCAGCCCCAGCATTTT. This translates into CASSSREGQPQHF.

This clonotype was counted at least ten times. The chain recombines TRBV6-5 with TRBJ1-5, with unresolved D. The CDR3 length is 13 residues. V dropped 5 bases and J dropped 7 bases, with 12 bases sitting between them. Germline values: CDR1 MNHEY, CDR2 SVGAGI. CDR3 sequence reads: CASSIAGGQPQHF. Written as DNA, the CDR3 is TGTGCCAGCAGTATAGCCGGCGGCCAGCCCCAGCATTTT.

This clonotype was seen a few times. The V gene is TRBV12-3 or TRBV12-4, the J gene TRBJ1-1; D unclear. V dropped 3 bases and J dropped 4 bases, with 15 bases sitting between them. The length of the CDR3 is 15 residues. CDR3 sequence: CASSLGPGGSTEAFF. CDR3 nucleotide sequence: TGTGCCAGCAGTTTGGGTCCAGGAGGGAGCACTGAAGCTTTCTTT.

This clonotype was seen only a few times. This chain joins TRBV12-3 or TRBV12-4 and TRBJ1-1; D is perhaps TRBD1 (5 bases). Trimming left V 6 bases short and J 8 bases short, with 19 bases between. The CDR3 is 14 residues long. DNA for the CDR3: TGTGCCAGCAGGAGGGGCCATTCCTCCCTGGAAGCTTTCTTT. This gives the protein CASRRGHSSLEAFF.

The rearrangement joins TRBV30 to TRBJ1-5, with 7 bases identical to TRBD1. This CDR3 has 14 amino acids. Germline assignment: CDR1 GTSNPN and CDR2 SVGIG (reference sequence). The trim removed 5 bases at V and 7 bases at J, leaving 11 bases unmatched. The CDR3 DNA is TGTGCCTGGGGGGAAGACAGGGTGGGGCAGCCCCAGCATTTT. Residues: CAWGEDRVGQPQHF.

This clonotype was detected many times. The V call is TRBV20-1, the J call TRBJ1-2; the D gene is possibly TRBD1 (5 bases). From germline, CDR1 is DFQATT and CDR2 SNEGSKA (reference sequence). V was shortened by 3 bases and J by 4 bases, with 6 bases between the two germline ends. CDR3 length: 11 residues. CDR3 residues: CSASRAYGYTF. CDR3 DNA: TGCAGTGCTAGCAGGGCCTATGGCTACACCTTC.

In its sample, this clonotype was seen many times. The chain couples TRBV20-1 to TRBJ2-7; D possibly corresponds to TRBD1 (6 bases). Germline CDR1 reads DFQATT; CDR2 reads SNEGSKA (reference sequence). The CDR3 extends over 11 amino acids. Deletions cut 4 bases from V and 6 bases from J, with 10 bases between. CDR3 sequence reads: CSATQGFEQYF. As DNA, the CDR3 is TGCAGTGCTACCCAGGGGTTCGAGCAGTACTTC.

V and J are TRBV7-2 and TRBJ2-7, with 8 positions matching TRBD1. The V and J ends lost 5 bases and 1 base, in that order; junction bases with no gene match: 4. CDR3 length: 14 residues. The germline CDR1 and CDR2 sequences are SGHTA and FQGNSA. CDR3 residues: CASSDRGASYEQYF. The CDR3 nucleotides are TGTGCCAGCAGCGACAGGGGAGCGTCCTACGAGCAGTACTTC.

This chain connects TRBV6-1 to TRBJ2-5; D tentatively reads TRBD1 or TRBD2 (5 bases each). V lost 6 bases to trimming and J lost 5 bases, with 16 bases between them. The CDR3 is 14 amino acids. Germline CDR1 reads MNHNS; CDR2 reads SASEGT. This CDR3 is CASSRGPDVETQYF. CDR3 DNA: TGTGCCAGCAGCCGGGGACCCGACGTGGAGACCCAGTACTTC.